Listed below are T cell receptor beta chains from one sample, sequenced in a study of T cells in Graves' hyperthyroidism and ophthalmopathy. Via MiXCR, TCRdb re-called the multiplex PCR reads, giving one row per CDR3 protein. The sample includes nearly 600,000 distinct CDR3 sequences, approximately 15% seen only once; the top ten take approximately 6.4%. The specimen sequenced was blood. These receptors all come from a woman between 18 and 29 years old with Graves' ophthalmopathy. CDR3s include the opening cysteine and the closing phenylalanine or tryptophan. D genes are given only for firm matches. The size entry is marked missing in some rows and otherwise reads once, few, many or a size class.

j_gene,d_gene,v_gene,abundance,CDR3aa,CDR3nt
TRBJ2-7,TRBD1,TRBV5-5,many,CASRYGQGSYEQYF,TGTGCCAGCAGATACGGACAGGGCTCCTACGAGCAGTACTTC
TRBJ1-2,TRBD1,TRBV6-1,few,CASSSGQGARKGPGYTF,TGTGCCAGCAGTAGTGGACAGGGGGCGCGGAAGGGACCGGGCTACACCTTC
TRBJ1-1,.,TRBV29-1,.,CSGGGGNTEAFF,TGCAGCGGGGGGGGGGGGAACACTGAAGCTTTCTTT
TRBJ2-6,.,TRBV7-9,few,CASSQQGFAGANVLTF,TGTGCCAGCAGCCAACAGGGTTTTGCTGGGGCCAACGTCCTGACTTTC
TRBJ2-3,.,TRBV27,many,CASSFSRRRHTDTQYF,TGTGCCAGCAGTTTTTCTAGGAGGAGACACACAGATACGCAGTATTTT
TRBJ1-1,TRBD1,TRBV19,.,CASSMTGMVSRTEAFF,TGTGCCAGTAGTATGACAGGGATGGTTAGTAGGACTGAAGCTTTCTTT
TRBJ2-2,TRBD2,TRBV6-5,once,CASSYLASGPTGELFF,TGTGCCAGCAGTTACCTGGCTAGCGGGCCCACCGGGGAGCTGTTTTTT
TRBJ1-6,TRBD1,TRBV9,.,CASSVGGTDLYYNSPLHF,TGTGCCAGCAGCGTAGGAGGGACAGACCTTTATTATAATTCACCCCTCCACTTT
TRBJ1-5,TRBD1,TRBV6-2/TRBV6-3,.,CASSSQGRYSNQPQHF,TGTGCCAGCAGTTCACAGGGGAGGTATAGCAATCAGCCCCAGCATTTT
TRBJ1-2,TRBD1,TRBV24-1,few,CATSDRGTGRKDGYTF,TGTGCCACCAGTGACCGTGGGACAGGGAGGAAAGATGGCTACACCTTC
TRBJ1-2,TRBD1,TRBV12-3/TRBV12-4,many,CASNKDRIYGYTF,TGTGCCAGCAACAAGGACAGGATTTATGGCTACACCTTC
TRBJ2-7,TRBD2,TRBV6-2/TRBV6-3,many,CASSPHAGLAGEGEQYF,TGTGCCAGCAGCCCCCACGCGGGACTAGCGGGAGAGGGGGAGCAGTACTTC
TRBJ1-1,TRBD1,TRBV7-3,many,CASSPGQTNTEAFF,TGTGCCAGCAGCCCGGGACAGACGAACACTGAAGCTTTCTTT
TRBJ2-1,.,TRBV7-9,few,CASRVGPYNEQFF,TGTGCCAGCAGGGTGGGGCCCTACAATGAGCAGTTCTTC
TRBJ2-2,.,TRBV24-1,many,CATSDLGDKFTGELFF,TGTGCCACCAGTGATTTAGGGGACAAATTCACCGGGGAGCTGTTTTTT
TRBJ1-5,.,TRBV7-9,few,CASSTTERSRNQPQHF,TGTGCCAGCAGTACCACGGAGAGAAGCCGCAATCAGCCCCAGCATTTT
TRBJ1-1,.,TRBV12-3/TRBV12-4,.,CTSSFSAEAFF,TGTACCAGCAGTTTCTCTGCTGAAGCTTTCTTT
TRBJ2-1,TRBD2,TRBV20-1,many,CSASRGRLAGGLSYNEQFF,TGCAGTGCTAGTAGAGGTCGGCTAGCGGGAGGACTCTCCTACAATGAGCAGTTCTTC
TRBJ1-1,.,TRBV20-1,.,CSASHAGSGGFTEAFF,TGCAGTGCTTCACACGCCGGATCCGGGGGCTTCACTGAAGCTTTCTTT
TRBJ2-4,.,TRBV7-9,many,CASSLGGLGNIQYF,TGTGCCAGCAGCTTAGGGGGGTTAGGAAACATTCAGTACTTC
TRBJ1-3,.,TRBV5-5,.,CASSLRPGTGNTIYF,TGTGCCAGCAGCTTACGTCCCGGGACAGGAAACACCATATATTTT
TRBJ1-5,.,TRBV5-8,many,CASSPAVTSYQPQHF,TGTGCCAGCAGCCCGGCGGTGACCTCTTATCAGCCCCAGCATTTT
TRBJ2-7,TRBD2,TRBV20-1,many,CSARGSSGSPYEQYF,TGCAGTGCTAGAGGTTCTAGCGGGAGCCCCTACGAGCAGTACTTC
TRBJ2-7,.,TRBV7-7,few,CASSPQSVPFSYEQYF,TGTGCTAGCAGCCCTCAGTCAGTGCCCTTCTCCTACGAGCAGTACTTC
TRBJ2-7,TRBD2,TRBV4-2,few,CANSQAGTSGRMRPYEQYF,TGTGCCAACAGCCAAGCCGGGACTAGCGGGAGAATGAGGCCCTACGAGCAGTACTTC
TRBJ2-5,TRBD1,TRBV28,many,CASTVTGHQETQYF,TGTGCCAGCACCGTGACAGGGCACCAAGAGACCCAGTACTTC
TRBJ2-3,TRBD2,TRBV7-3,many,CASSLYAGGADTQYF,TGTGCCAGCAGCTTATACGCGGGAGGGGCAGATACGCAGTATTTT
TRBJ2-7,TRBD2,TRBV19,many,CASSTTSGRSYEQYF,TGTGCCAGTAGTACGACTAGCGGACGCTCCTACGAGCAGTACTTC
TRBJ2-2,TRBD1,TRBV19,.,CASRRTGGGTGELFF,TGTGCCAGTAGAAGGACAGGGGGAGGCACCGGGGAGCTGTTTTTT
TRBJ2-5,.,TRBV9,.,CASSVVPGLSETQYF,TGTGCCAGCAGCGTAGTGCCAGGGCTTTCGGAGACCCAGTACTTC
TRBJ1-1,TRBD1,TRBV19,.,CASSIRSGGTEAFF,TGTGCCAGTAGTATCAGGTCAGGGGGCACTGAAGCTTTCTTT
TRBJ1-2,TRBD1,TRBV3-1,many,CASSLDRVGYTF,TGTGCCAGCAGCCTGGACAGGGTAGGCTACACCTTC
TRBJ2-7,TRBD2,TRBV3-1,.,CASSPPGLACDSYEQYF,TGTGCCAGCTCACCACCGGGACTAGCGTGTGACTCCTACGAGCAGTACTTC
TRBJ1-1,.,TRBV20-1,many,CSARGGGAVSEAFF,TGCAGTGCTAGAGGGGGAGGGGCAGTGTCTGAAGCTTTCTTT
TRBJ2-1,TRBD2,TRBV2,many,CASTVGLAGGRGNEQFF,TGTGCCAGCACCGTAGGGCTAGCGGGAGGTCGCGGCAATGAGCAGTTCTTC
TRBJ1-6,.,TRBV20-1,many,CSAREGDSPLHF,TGCAGTGCTAGAGAGGGAGATTCACCCCTCCACTTT
TRBJ2-5,.,TRBV12-3/TRBV12-4,many,CASSSPLGSSSETQYF,TGTGCCAGCAGTTCTCCTCTAGGCTCCTCAAGCGAGACCCAGTACTTC
TRBJ2-3,TRBD1,TRBV29-1,many,CSVVLQGLGTDTQYF,TGCAGCGTTGTTCTACAGGGGCTTGGGACAGATACGCAGTATTTT
TRBJ2-7,.,TRBV6-1,many,CASSVRGSEQYF,TGTGCCAGCAGTGTCAGAGGAAGCGAGCAGTACTTC
TRBJ2-1,.,TRBV2,many,CASKRIGGPPGNEQFF,TGTGCCAGCAAACGAATAGGGGGACCTCCGGGGAATGAGCAGTTCTTC
TRBJ1-5,.,TRBV7-9,few,CASSLGGINQPQHF,TGTGCCAGCAGCTTAGGAGGAATCAATCAGCCCCAGCATTTT